This TCR beta chain came from a study of cytomegalovirus exposure and HLA in healthy donors. Study in general: Earlier, 150 million to 200 million T cells were analyzed, and more than 100 million unique TCR beta sequences were found among them. Notes on the study in general: TCR beta V- and J-gene trimming, according to a later analysis, was linked to a missense DCLRE1C variant.

Note on this clone: The antigen remains unidentified.

The germline V gene encodes CDR1 LGHNA and CDR2 YNFKEQ. The CDR3 is 16 residues long. V was pared by 0 bases and J by 4 bases, with 8 bases of the junction left unmatched. Researchers ran the PCR with 60 Vbeta and 13 Jbeta primers. This table comes from immunoSEQ multiplex PCR, and its TCRdb copy is limited to in-frame clones, with some not included. Altogether 180,000 or so clones are present, approximately 71% being singletons, with the ten largest covering about 8%. The V and J genes are TRBV4-2 and TRBJ1-1, with TRBD1 matching 7 bases. The TCR was taken from a woman in her thirties or forties in good health and CMV-seropositive. Specimen: PBMCs. CDR3 DNA: TGTGCCAGCAGCCAAGACCCTACAGGGGTCGGCACTGAAGCTTTCTTT. Protein product: CASSQDPTGVGTEAFF.